This T cell receptor beta chain was captured by sequencing in a study of T cells in Graves' hyperthyroidism and ophthalmopathy. Overall study findings and caveats: In simple terms, a model built on 13 V-J features told ophthalmopathy apart from stable hyperthyroidism.

This clonotype was counted many times. Its antigen is unknown. RNA transcripts yielded amplified TCR beta CDR3 regions. First-round RT-PCR with HTBI primers amplified the TCR CDR3 region. One entry per CDR3 protein results from TCRdb running MiXCR on the multiplex PCR reads. The sample has hundreds of thousands of distinct CDR3 sequences, 15% to 18% seen once. Patients between 18 and 65 years old had hyperthyroidism, newly diagnosed and lasting under 2 months. From germline, CDR1 is SGHRS and CDR2 YFSETQ. V shed 0 bases and J shed 1 base, with 7 bases lying between them. This CDR3 is built from 14 residues.

Sequencing was performed on blood. V gene TRBV5-1 combines with J gene TRBJ1-1, with D possibly TRBD1 on 5 matching bases. The TCR sequence derives from a woman younger than 30 with Graves' hyperthyroidism. In nucleotides, the CDR3 is TGCGCCAGCAGCTTGGGGGGACGGAACACTGAAGCTTTCTTT. This gives the protein CASSLGGRNTEAFF.